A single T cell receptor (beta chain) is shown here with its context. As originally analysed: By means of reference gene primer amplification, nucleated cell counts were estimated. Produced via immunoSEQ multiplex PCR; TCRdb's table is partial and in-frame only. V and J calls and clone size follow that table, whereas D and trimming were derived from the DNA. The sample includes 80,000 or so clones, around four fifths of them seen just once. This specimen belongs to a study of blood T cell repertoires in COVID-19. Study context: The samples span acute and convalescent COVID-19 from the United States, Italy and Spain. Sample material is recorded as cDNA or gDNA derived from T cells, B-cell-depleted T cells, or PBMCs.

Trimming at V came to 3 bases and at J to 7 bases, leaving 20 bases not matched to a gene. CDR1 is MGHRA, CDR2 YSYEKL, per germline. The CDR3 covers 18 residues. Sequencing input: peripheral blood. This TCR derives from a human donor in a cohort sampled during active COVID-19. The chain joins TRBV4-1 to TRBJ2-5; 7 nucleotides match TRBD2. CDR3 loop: CASSQTPDPGLNTGTQYF. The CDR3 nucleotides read TGCGCCAGCAGCCAGACCCCCGACCCGGGACTAAACACGGGGACCCAGTACTTC.